This T cell receptor (beta chain) was sequenced in a study of shared clonotypes between healthy human individuals. Study-level results: Across a handful of donors, naive CD4 shared roughly 5.1%, naive CD8 around 3.8%, memory CD4 roughly 2.2%, memory CD8 around 0.36%. At large depth, rarefaction still showed sorted-subset sequencing to be incomplete. Naive subsets generally exceeded memory subsets in estimated richness. The sole specimen, blood, was sampled, and tissue repertoires likely differ.

Profiled with immunoSEQ multiplex PCR; TCRdb holds only in-frame clones, not every one. The sample contains fewer than 2.5 million clones, 93% of which appear only once. The V and J ends lost 6 bases and 7 bases respectively, with 19 bases between them. The CDR3 has 15 residues. Per the germline V gene, CDR1 is ENHRY and CDR2 is SYGVKD. A remark on this clone: What it binds is unknown.

The rearrangement links TRBV10-3 to TRBJ1-3, with TRBD1 as a possible D gene (5 bases). The receptor comes from a man between 18 and 35 years old in good health. Some clones in this sample may be carry-over from other donors' samples. Specimen: naive CD4+ T cells from PBMCs. Subset of the sample: CD45RA+ positively selected. The CDR3 sequence: CAIRGTLALENTIYF. For the CDR3, the DNA is TGTGCCATCAGGGGGACTTTGGCCCTAGAGAACACCATATATTTT.